The 4 T cell receptor beta chains below were found in one sample sequenced in a study of metastatic and nonmetastatic thyroid tumors. MiXCR was used by TCRdb to re-call the PCR reads. The sample yields roughly 5,900 clones, approximately 35% seen once. Each patient came to thyroid surgery without any prior treatment (of any kind). Sequencing was carried out using adjacent normal tissue. The receptors were gathered from a male donor with papillary thyroid cancer or a benign thyroid nodule (not recorded which). Some clones in this sample may be carry-over from other donors' samples.

This chain uses TRBV27 with TRBJ2-2; perhaps TRBD2 as D (5 bases). V lost 7 bases and J 9 bases, leaving 15 bases between the germline ends. CDR3 length equals 13 residues. CDR1 MNHEY and CDR2 SMNVEV come from the germline V gene (reference sequence). CDR3 coding DNA: TGTGCCAGCACCAACCTCGGGAACAGGGAGCTGTTTTTT. Amino acids: CASTNLGNRELFF.

Comment on this clone: Sequence at one end of the junction differs from germline and may be a read error. The chain employs TRBV5-1 and TRBJ1-4; possible D gene TRBD1, 6 bases. CDR1 and CDR2 (germline): SGHRS, YFSETQ. This CDR3 is built from 16 residues. The CDR3 region is CASSPFSGGAVEKLLF. DNA of the CDR3: TGCGCCAGCAGCCCCTTCTCCGGGGGGGCTGTCGAAAAACTGCTTTTT.

The rearrangement uses TRBV5-1 and TRBJ2-4; weak D call: TRBD2 (6 bases). In germline, CDR1 is SGHRS, CDR2 YFSETQ. The V end was cut by 5 bases, the J end by 1 base, with 16 bases between. The CDR3 totals 16 residues. CDR3: CASRKEGLGAKNIQYF. DNA of the CDR3: TGCGCCAGCAGGAAGGAGGGTTTGGGGGCCAAAAACATTCAGTACTTC.

The chain links TRBV12-3 or TRBV12-4 to TRBJ2-2, with 11 bases aligning to TRBD2. The CDR3 is made up of 17 amino acids. V was pared by 1 base and J by 10 bases, with 11 bases of the junction left unmatched. CDR3 coding DNA: TGTGCCAGCAGTTTAGTTTTCGGTAGCGGGAGGGCGGAGGAGCTGTTTTTT. It yields the protein CASSLVFGSGRAEELFF.